This is a list of T cell receptor beta chains from one sample in a study of long-term antiretroviral therapy in people with HIV. Only in-frame clones appear in the TCRdb table, and some are missing; sequencing was by immunoSEQ multiplex PCR. The data show roughly 17,000 clones, with roughly 85% seen just once and around 5.3% held by the top ten. The material sequenced was unsorted PBMCs, taken 0.5 years after starting antiretroviral therapy. These receptors all stem from a woman aged 40 to 50 with HIV. The CDR3 runs from the conserved cysteine through the conserved F or W. Each record gives: J gene, D gene, V gene, clone size, CDR3 DNA, CDR3 protein. D genes are given only for firm matches. Size tells how often a clone was seen (once, few, many) or the class of an expanded clone, and some rows leave it out.

J gene: TRBJ2-2; D gene: NA; V gene: TRBV6-1; clone size: NA; CDR3 DNA: TGTGCCAGCAGTGATATATACAGGGCCGGGGAGCTGTTTTTT; CDR3 protein: CASSDIYRAGELFF
J gene: TRBJ1-2; D gene: NA; V gene: TRBV19; clone size: NA; CDR3 DNA: TGTGCCAGTAGTACGAACCAGCGACAGACGATTAACTATGGCTACACCTTC; CDR3 protein: CASSTNQRQTINYGYTF
J gene: TRBJ1-2; D gene: NA; V gene: TRBV19; clone size: NA; CDR3 DNA: TGTGCCAGTAGTACTCAAAACAATTATAACTATGGCTACACCTTC; CDR3 protein: CASSTQNNYNYGYTF
J gene: TRBJ2-2; D gene: TRBD1; V gene: TRBV5-4; clone size: NA; CDR3 DNA: TGTGCCAGCAGCTGGGGACAGGGGGAGTTCACCGGGGAGCTGTTTTTT; CDR3 protein: CASSWGQGEFTGELFF
J gene: TRBJ1-2; D gene: NA; V gene: TRBV5-6; clone size: NA; CDR3 DNA: NA; CDR3 protein: CASSLVGAGAGLGGYIF
J gene: TRBJ2-1; D gene: NA; V gene: TRBV28; clone size: NA; CDR3 DNA: TGTGCCAGCAGTTTATCGGACCTCTACAATGAGCAGTTCTTC; CDR3 protein: CASSLSDLYNEQFF
J gene: TRBJ2-1; D gene: NA; V gene: TRBV5-1; clone size: NA; CDR3 DNA: TGCGCCAGCAGCGTCCCTGTTAGCTCCTACAATGAGCAGTTCTTC; CDR3 protein: CASSVPVSSYNEQFF
J gene: TRBJ1-5; D gene: NA; V gene: TRBV19; clone size: NA; CDR3 DNA: TGTGCCAGTAGTTTTGGGGGGCCGGGTGGCAATCAGCCCCAGCATTTT; CDR3 protein: CASSFGGPGGNQPQHF
J gene: TRBJ2-1; D gene: NA; V gene: TRBV7-8; clone size: once; CDR3 DNA: TGTGCCAGTAATTACAGGGAAGTCTACAATGAGCAGTTCTTC; CDR3 protein: CASNYREVYNEQFF
J gene: TRBJ2-6; D gene: NA; V gene: TRBV15; clone size: NA; CDR3 DNA: TGTGCCACCAGCAGAGGGTCACAAGCTGGGGCCAACGTCCTGACTTTC; CDR3 protein: CATSRGSQAGANVLTF
J gene: TRBJ1-1; D gene: NA; V gene: TRBV18; clone size: NA; CDR3 DNA: TGTGCCAGCTCACGAGGGGAGGGTGAAGCTTTCTTT; CDR3 protein: CASSRGEGEAFF
J gene: TRBJ2-7; D gene: TRBD1; V gene: TRBV13; clone size: NA; CDR3 DNA: TGTGCCAGCAGCCTCCGGGGACAGCCCCGGCGCGAGCAGTACTTC; CDR3 protein: CASSLRGQPRREQYF
J gene: TRBJ2-7; D gene: NA; V gene: TRBV5-4; clone size: NA; CDR3 DNA: TGTGCCAGCAGCCTGGCAGGAAGCTCCTACGAGCAGTACTTC; CDR3 protein: CASSLAGSSYEQYF
J gene: TRBJ2-5; D gene: NA; V gene: TRBV9; clone size: NA; CDR3 DNA: TGTGCCAGCAGCGAGACCCGGACAGCAGGGACCCAGTACTTC; CDR3 protein: CASSETRTAGTQYF
J gene: TRBJ2-2; D gene: NA; V gene: TRBV11-2; clone size: NA; CDR3 DNA: TGTGCCAGCAGCTTACTGGGCGGGGTCAACACCGGGGAGCTGTTTTTT; CDR3 protein: CASSLLGGVNTGELFF
J gene: TRBJ2-7; D gene: TRBD2; V gene: TRBV10-1; clone size: NA; CDR3 DNA: TGCGCCAGCAGTGTCCCTAGCGGGAGGGACCACGAGCAGTACTTC; CDR3 protein: CASSVPSGRDHEQYF
J gene: TRBJ2-7; D gene: NA; V gene: TRBV27; clone size: NA; CDR3 DNA: TGTGCCAGCAGTTATCGGGGGGGACAGACCTACGAGCAGTACTTC; CDR3 protein: CASSYRGGQTYEQYF
J gene: TRBJ2-7; D gene: NA; V gene: TRBV13; clone size: NA; CDR3 DNA: TGTGCCAGCAGCTTACACGGACAGACCTACGAGCAGTACTTC; CDR3 protein: CASSLHGQTYEQYF
J gene: TRBJ2-3; D gene: TRBD1; V gene: TRBV5-8; clone size: NA; CDR3 DNA: TGTGCCAGCAGCTTAGGACAGGGAGGAATCGTTAGCACAGATACGCAGTATTTT; CDR3 protein: CASSLGQGGIVSTDTQYF
J gene: TRBJ2-3; D gene: NA; V gene: TRBV6-5; clone size: NA; CDR3 DNA: TGTGCCAGTTCAAGGGAAGGGGTAGATACGCAGTATTTT; CDR3 protein: CASSREGVDTQYF
J gene: TRBJ1-5; D gene: NA; V gene: TRBV4-2; clone size: once; CDR3 DNA: TGTGCCAGCAGCCAAGATTTGACGGGACCCCCCGCTCAGCCCCAGCATTTT; CDR3 protein: CASSQDLTGPPAQPQHF
J gene: TRBJ2-7; D gene: TRBD2; V gene: TRBV5-1; clone size: NA; CDR3 DNA: TGCGCCAGCAGCTTGGGACTAGCGGGAACCTACGAGCAGTACTTC; CDR3 protein: CASSLGLAGTYEQYF
J gene: TRBJ2-7; D gene: NA; V gene: TRBV6-1; clone size: NA; CDR3 DNA: TGTGCCAGCAGGGAACGGACAGCGCCCTCCTACGAGCAGTACTTC; CDR3 protein: CASRERTAPSYEQYF
J gene: TRBJ2-2; D gene: NA; V gene: TRBV5-1; clone size: NA; CDR3 DNA: TGCGCCAGCAGCTTGAACGGACCAGTGAACACCGGGGAGCTGTTTTTT; CDR3 protein: CASSLNGPVNTGELFF
J gene: TRBJ2-7; D gene: TRBD2; V gene: TRBV7-9; clone size: NA; CDR3 DNA: TGTGCCAGCAGCTTAGAGGCTAGCGGGAACTACGAGCAGTACTTC; CDR3 protein: CASSLEASGNYEQYF
J gene: TRBJ2-5; D gene: TRBD2; V gene: TRBV19; clone size: NA; CDR3 DNA: TGTGCCAGTAGTATAGCGCTAGCGGGAGGGTGGGAGACCCAGTACTTC; CDR3 protein: CASSIALAGGWETQYF